The source of this TCR beta chain is a study of T cell responses to AZD1222 COVID-19 vaccine. The germline V gene has CDR1 GTSNPN and CDR2 SVGIG (reference sequence). The CDR3 is 15 residues long. J gave up 3 bases and V 0 bases, and 2 bases lay outside the gene matches. Profiling relied on immunoSEQ multiplex PCR, and the TCRdb table lists in-frame clones only, not all of them. Of about 79,000 clones listed, about nine tenths are singletons. The clonotype was recovered from an adult who received the AZD1222 COVID-19 vaccine. The starting material was peripheral blood, obtained 28 days after the second AZD1222 dose. This chain connects TRBV30 to TRBJ1-6; 7 bases are a match to TRBD1. The CDR3 DNA sequence: TGTGCCTGGAGTGTACAGGGGATCTATAATTCACCCCTCCACTTT. This encodes CAWSVQGIYNSPLHF.